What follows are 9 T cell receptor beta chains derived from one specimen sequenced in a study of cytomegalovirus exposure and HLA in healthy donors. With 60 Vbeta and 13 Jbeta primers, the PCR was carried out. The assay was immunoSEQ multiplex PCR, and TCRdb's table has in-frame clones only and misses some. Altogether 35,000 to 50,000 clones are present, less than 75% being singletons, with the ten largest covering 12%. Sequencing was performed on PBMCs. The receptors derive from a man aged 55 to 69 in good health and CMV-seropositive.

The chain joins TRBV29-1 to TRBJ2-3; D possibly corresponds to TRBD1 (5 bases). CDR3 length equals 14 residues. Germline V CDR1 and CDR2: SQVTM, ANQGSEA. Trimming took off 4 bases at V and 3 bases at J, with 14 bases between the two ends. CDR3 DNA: TGCAGCGTTGGCCAGGGTGTGGGAACAGATACGCAGTATTTT. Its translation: CSVGQGVGTDTQYF.

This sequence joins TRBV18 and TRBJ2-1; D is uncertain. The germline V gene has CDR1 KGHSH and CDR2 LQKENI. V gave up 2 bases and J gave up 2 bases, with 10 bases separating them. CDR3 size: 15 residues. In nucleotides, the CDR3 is TGTGCCAGCTCACCAAACAGCCAACCCTACAATGAGCAGTTCTTC. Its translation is CASSPNSQPYNEQFF.

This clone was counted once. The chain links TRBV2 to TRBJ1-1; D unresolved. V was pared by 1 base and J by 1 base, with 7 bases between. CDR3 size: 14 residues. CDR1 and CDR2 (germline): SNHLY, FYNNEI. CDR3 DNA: TGTGCCAGCAGTGAAGATGGGAGGAACACTGAAGCTTTCTTT. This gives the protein CASSEDGRNTEAFF.

The CDR3 region is CASSLQGVGTQYF. CDR3 coding DNA: TGTGCCAGCAGCTTACAGGGGGTCGGGACCCAGTACTTC. This sequence joins TRBV11-2 and TRBJ2-5, with TRBD1 identical over 7 bases. CDR1 is SGHAT and CDR2 is FQNNGV in the germline V gene. The V segment lost 2 bases and the J segment 7 bases; nucleotides outside the gene matches: 4. The CDR3 contains 13 residues.

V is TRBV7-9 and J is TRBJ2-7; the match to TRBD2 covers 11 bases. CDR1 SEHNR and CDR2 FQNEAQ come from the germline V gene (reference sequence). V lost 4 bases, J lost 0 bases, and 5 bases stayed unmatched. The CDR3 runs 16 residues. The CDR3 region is CASSSAGLAASYEQYF. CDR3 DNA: TGTGCCAGCAGCTCAGCGGGACTAGCGGCCTCCTACGAGCAGTACTTC.

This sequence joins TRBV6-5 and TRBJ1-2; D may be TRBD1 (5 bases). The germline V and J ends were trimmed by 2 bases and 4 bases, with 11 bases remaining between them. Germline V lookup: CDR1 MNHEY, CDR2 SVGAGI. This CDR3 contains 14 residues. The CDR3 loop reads CASSYSRDTYGYTF. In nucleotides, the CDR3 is TGTGCCAGCAGTTACAGCAGGGATACCTATGGCTACACCTTC.

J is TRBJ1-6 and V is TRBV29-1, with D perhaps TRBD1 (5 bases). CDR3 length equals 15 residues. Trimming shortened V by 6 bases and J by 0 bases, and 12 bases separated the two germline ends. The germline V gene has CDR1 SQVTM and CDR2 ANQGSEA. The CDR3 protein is CSVMEGSSYNSPLHF. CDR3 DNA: TGCAGCGTCATGGAGGGGAGCTCCTATAATTCACCCCTCCACTTT.

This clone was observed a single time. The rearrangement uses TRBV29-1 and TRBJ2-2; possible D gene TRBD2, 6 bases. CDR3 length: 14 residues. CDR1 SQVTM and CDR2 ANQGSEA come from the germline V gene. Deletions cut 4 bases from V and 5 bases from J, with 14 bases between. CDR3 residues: CSVGVSGTTGELFF. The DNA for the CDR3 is TGCAGCGTTGGGGTTAGCGGAACAACCGGGGAGCTGTTTTTT.

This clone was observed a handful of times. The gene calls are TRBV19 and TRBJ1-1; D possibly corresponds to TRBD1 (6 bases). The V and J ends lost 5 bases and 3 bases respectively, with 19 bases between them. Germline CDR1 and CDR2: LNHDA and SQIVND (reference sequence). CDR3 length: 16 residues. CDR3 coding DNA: TGTGCCAGTAGTCGCTCATACAGGGTCGGGGACACTGAAGCTTTCTTT. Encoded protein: CASSRSYRVGDTEAFF.